This is a list of T cell receptor beta chains from one sample in a study of cytomegalovirus exposure and HLA in healthy donors. The repertoire was sequenced with immunoSEQ multiplex PCR; TCRdb's copy has only in-frame clones and lacks some. The data hold roughly 150,000 clones, with around 77% observed a single time. The sample consisted of PBMCs. The source is a young man in good health. Both conserved end residues are part of each CDR3. The order of the fields is clone size, J gene, CDR3 length, V gene, CDR3 protein. The size entry is marked missing in some rows and otherwise reads once, few, many or a size class.

>.|TRBJ2-2|20|TRBV4-3
CASSQDQGASGIWGTGELFF
>.|TRBJ1-2|13|TRBV19
CASSIGQHYGYTF
>.|TRBJ2-1|17|TRBV11-2
CASSLGLRGSSDNEQFF
>.|TRBJ2-2|15|TRBV12-5
CASGLAGEVSGELFF
>few|TRBJ2-1|16|TRBV4-3
CASSQGTILSYNEQFF
>.|TRBJ1-3|12|TRBV6-5
CASSERAGPGYF
>.|TRBJ1-5|16|TRBV28
CASSIAQAEGNQPQHF
>.|TRBJ2-3|13|TRBV6-5
CASRPRSTDTQYF
>.|TRBJ2-3|18|TRBV7-3
CASSQSGLAGTLPDTQYF
>.|TRBJ2-3|17|TRBV7-8
CASSLGVDASGSITQYF
>.|TRBJ2-7|12|TRBV6-1
CASRSPPGEQYF
>.|TRBJ2-5|15|TRBV7-7
CASSFGLALKETQYF
>once|TRBJ2-7|13|TRBV19
CASSRSETYEQYF
>.|TRBJ1-2|14|TRBV6-1
CASHDPGVIYGYTF
>.|TRBJ1-2|14|TRBV6-5
CASRYPRAGYGYTF
>few|TRBJ2-3|13|TRBV7-9
CASSNQGTDTQYF